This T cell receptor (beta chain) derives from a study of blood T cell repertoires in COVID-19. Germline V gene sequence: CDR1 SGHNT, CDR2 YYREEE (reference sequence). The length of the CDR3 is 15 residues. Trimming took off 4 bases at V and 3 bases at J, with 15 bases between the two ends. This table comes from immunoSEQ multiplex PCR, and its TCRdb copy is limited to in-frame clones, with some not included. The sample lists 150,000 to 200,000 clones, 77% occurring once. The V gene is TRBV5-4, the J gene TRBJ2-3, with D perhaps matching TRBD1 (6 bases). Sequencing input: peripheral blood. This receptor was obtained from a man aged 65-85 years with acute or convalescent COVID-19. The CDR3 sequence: CASSPRSQGTDTQYF. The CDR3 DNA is TGTGCCAGCAGCCCCCGGTCGCAGGGGACAGATACGCAGTATTTT. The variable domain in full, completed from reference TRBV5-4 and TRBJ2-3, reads ETGVTQSPTHLIKTRGQQVTLRCSSQSGHNTVSWYQQALGQGPQFIFQYYREEENGRGNFPPRFSGLQFPNYSSELNVNALELDDSALYLCASSPRSQGTDTQYFGPGTRLTVL.